Shown below are 17 T cell receptor beta chains from a single sample sequenced in a study of T-cell reconstitution after alpha-beta-depleted transplantation in children. Library preparation (for TCRbeta) was performed with unique molecular identifiers. TCRdb redid the calling of the PCR reads with MiXCR, one entry per CDR3 protein. This table has around 200,000 distinct CDR3 sequences, approximately 11% appearing once. The specimen was PBMCs, collected before TCRalphabeta/CD19-depleted stem cell transplant. The receptors shown here come from a child younger than two with acute myeloid leukemia, due to receive a stem cell transplant.

This clonotype was found many times. A much larger clone sits a single nucleotide away, making a read error possible. The rearrangement joins TRBV20-1 to TRBJ1-1; the D gene is possibly TRBD1 (5 bases). Trimming stripped 3 bases from V and 3 bases from J, with 5 bases between. The CDR3 totals 11 residues. In germline, CDR1 is DFQATT, CDR2 SNEGSKA (reference sequence). CDR3 sequence (DNA): TGCAGTGCTAGGGGGGACACTGAAGCTTTCTTT. Its protein product is CSARGDTEAFF.

This clonotype was counted at least ten times. V is TRBV29-1 and J is TRBJ1-1; D gene uncertain. The CDR3 is made up of 10 amino acids. CDR1 SQVTM and CDR2 ANQGSEA come from the germline V gene. Trimming cost V 6 bases and J 3 bases, with 5 bases left between them. The CDR3 is CSVWDTEAFF. The CDR3 bases are TGCAGCGTATGGGACACTGAAGCTTTCTTT.

Concerning this clonotype itself: A much larger clone differs by one base, so this may be a read error. J is TRBJ1-6 and V is TRBV30; D is ambiguous. The CDR3 sequence is 12 residues long. Germline-derived CDR1 and CDR2 are GTSNPN and SVGIG (reference sequence). V was trimmed by 3 bases and J by 8 bases, leaving 8 bases between them. CDR3: CAWRDWDSPLHF. The CDR3 DNA sequence: TGTGCCTGGAGGGACTGGGATTCACCCCTCCACTTT.

This clonotype was seen at least ten times. V is TRBV24-1 and J is TRBJ2-1; D is unresolved. The CDR3 contains 15 residues. Germline V lookup: CDR1 KGHDR, CDR2 SFDVKD. V was shortened by 4 bases and J by 10 bases, with 19 bases between the two germline ends. CDR3 residues: CATSETGPLIGEQFF. CDR3 DNA sequence: TGTGCCACCAGTGAAACCGGGCCCTTGATTGGGGAGCAGTTCTTC.

This clonotype came up a few times. The chain is built from TRBV5-1 and TRBJ2-1; 7 bases agree with TRBD1. CDR3 size: 14 residues. V lost 4 bases to trimming and J lost 5 bases; unmatched junction nucleotides: 6. Germline CDR1 and CDR2: SGHRS and YFSETQ. CDR3 in amino acids: CASSHGTVNNEQFF. CDR3 nucleotide sequence: TGCGCCAGCAGCCATGGGACAGTGAACAATGAGCAGTTCTTC.

The chain combines TRBV20-1 with TRBJ2-1, with 10 bases fitting TRBD2. Germline V gives CDR1 DFQATT, CDR2 SNEGSKA (reference sequence). V shed 5 bases and J 1 base; nucleotides not matched to a gene: 8. This CDR3 region has 16 residues. CDR3 sequence (DNA): TGCAGTGCTCCCCAGCGGGGGGGCAGGTCCTACAATGAGCAGTTCTTC. Translated: CSAPQRGGRSYNEQFF.

This clonotype was seen a few times. The chain links TRBV28 to TRBJ2-3; 9 bases map to TRBD2. The trim removed 5 bases at V and 1 base at J, leaving 10 bases unmatched. CDR1 and CDR2 from the germline V gene are MDHEN and SYDVKM. CDR3 length: 17 amino acids. The CDR3 reads CASSTYRLAVGTDTQYF. In nucleotides, the CDR3 is TGTGCCAGCAGTACATATCGACTAGCGGTAGGCACAGATACGCAGTATTTT. The full variable domain, in which reference TRBV28 and TRBJ2-3 provide the parts outside the CDR3, is DVKVTQSSRYLVKRTGEKVFLECVQDMDHENMFWYRQDPGLGLRLIYFSYDVKMKEKGDIPEGYSVSREKKERFSLILESASTNQTSMYLCASSTYRLAVGTDTQYFGPGTRLTVL.

The chain has TRBV5-1 and TRBJ1-6, with a tentative D call TRBD1 (6 bases). Trimming took 0 bases from V and 5 from J, leaving 12 bases between them. This CDR3 region has 16 residues. The germline gives CDR1 SGHRS, CDR2 YFSETQ. The CDR3 spells CASSLAPGQHNSPLHF. CDR3 sequence (DNA): TGCGCCAGCAGCTTGGCCCCGGGACAACATAATTCACCCCTCCACTTT.

This clonotype was detected ten times or more. The genes are TRBV27 and TRBJ1-2; D is perhaps TRBD1 (6 bases). This CDR3 has 12 residues. V lost 2 bases, J lost 8 bases, and 9 bases lay in between. Germline V CDR1 and CDR2: MNHEY, SMNVEV (reference sequence). In DNA form, the CDR3 reads TGTGCCAGCAGTTTAGCAGGGGACGGCTACACCTTC. It codes for CASSLAGDGYTF.

This clonotype was counted many times. The chain employs TRBV7-2 and TRBJ2-7, with TRBD2 matching 11 bases. Trimming removed 4 bases from V and 3 bases from J; junction bases left unmatched: 11. CDR3 length: 17 residues. CDR1 is SGHTA, CDR2 FQGNSA, per germline. The CDR3 region is CASSSRLLAGEGYEQYF. CDR3 in DNA: TGTGCCAGCAGCTCTCGCTTACTAGCGGGAGAGGGCTACGAGCAGTACTTC.

This sequence joins TRBV11-2 and TRBJ1-3; 8 positions agree with TRBD1. V was clipped by 4 bases and J by 3 bases; unmatched bases: 5. The CDR3 has 15 residues. Per germline, CDR1 SGHAT and CDR2 FQNNGV. CDR3 DNA sequence: TGTGCCAGCAGCTCGCAGGGGGCTGGTGGAAACACCATATATTTT. Protein: CASSSQGAGGNTIYF.

This clonotype showed up just a few times. The chain is built from TRBV12-3 or TRBV12-4 and TRBJ2-1, with TRBD2 matching 9 bases. CDR3 size: 16 residues. V trimming: 6 bases; J trimming: 2 bases; junction bases outside the gene matches: 8. This chain's CDR3 is CASRPRLADAYNEQFF. For the CDR3, the DNA is TGTGCCAGCAGACCAAGACTAGCGGATGCCTACAATGAGCAGTTCTTC.

This clonotype was recorded at least ten times. The rearrangement links TRBV28 to TRBJ2-2; D ambiguous. Germline-derived CDR1 and CDR2 are MDHEN and SYDVKM. V was pared by 8 bases and J by 2 bases, with 9 bases between. This CDR3 has 13 residues. The CDR3 region has the DNA TGTGCCAGCCCCTCCCCTAACACCGGGGAGCTGTTTTTT. Residues: CASPSPNTGELFF.

This clonotype was counted at least ten times. This chain uses TRBV20-1 with TRBJ2-7, with 9 bases aligning to TRBD2. Germline CDR1 reads DFQATT; CDR2 reads SNEGSKA (reference sequence). The CDR3 length is 15 residues. J lost 5 bases, V lost 4 bases, and 12 bases had no gene match. The chain's CDR3 is CSAKPAVAGANEQYF. The DNA of the CDR3 is TGCAGTGCTAAGCCAGCGGTAGCGGGGGCAAACGAGCAGTACTTC.

In regard to this clonotype: A much bigger clone sits one base away, suggesting this may be a read error. The chain employs TRBV7-9 and TRBJ2-5; TRBD2 matches at 13 bases. V shed 7 bases, J shed 5 bases, and the junction held 10 bases outside the gene matches. Germline lookup yields CDR1 SEHNR and CDR2 FQNEAQ (reference sequence). The CDR3 is 16 residues long. CDR3 in amino acids: CASIFGLAGAGETQYF. CDR3 DNA: TGTGCCAGCATCTTCGGACTAGCGGGAGCAGGGGAGACCCAGTACTTC.

This clonotype was seen at least ten times. The chain carries TRBV12-3 or TRBV12-4 and TRBJ2-3; 9 bases line up with TRBD2. This CDR3 has 14 residues. The trim removed 6 bases at V and 1 base at J, leaving 2 bases unmatched. CDR3 residues: CASRERGGTDTQYF. The CDR3 nucleotides read TGTGCCAGCAGGGAGCGGGGGGGCACAGATACGCAGTATTTT.

The V gene is TRBV18, the J gene TRBJ2-3, with a weak D call TRBD2 (6 bases). V was shortened by 8 bases and J by 0 bases, with 12 bases between the two germline ends. This CDR3 contains 14 residues. Germline assignment: CDR1 KGHSH and CDR2 LQKENI. The CDR3 nucleotides read TGTGCCAGCCCACTGGGACTCAGCACAGATACGCAGTATTTT. Its protein product is CASPLGLSTDTQYF.